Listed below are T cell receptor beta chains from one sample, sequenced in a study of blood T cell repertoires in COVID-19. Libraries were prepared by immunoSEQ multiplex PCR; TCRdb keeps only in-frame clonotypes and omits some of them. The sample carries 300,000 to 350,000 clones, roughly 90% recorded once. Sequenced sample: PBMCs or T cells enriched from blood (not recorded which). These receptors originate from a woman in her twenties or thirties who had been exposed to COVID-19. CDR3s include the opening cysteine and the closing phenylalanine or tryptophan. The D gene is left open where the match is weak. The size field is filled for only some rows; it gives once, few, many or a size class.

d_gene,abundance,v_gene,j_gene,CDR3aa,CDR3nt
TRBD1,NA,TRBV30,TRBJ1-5,CAWSTRGNQPQHF,TGTGCCTGGAGTACCAGGGGGAATCAGCCCCAGCATTTT
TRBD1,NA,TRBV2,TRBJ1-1,CASSGTGGMNTEAFF,TGTGCCAGCAGTGGTACAGGGGGAATGAACACTGAAGCTTTCTTT
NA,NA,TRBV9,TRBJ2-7,CASSVGGTAPADF,TGTGCCAGCAGCGTCGGAGGGACGGCCCCGGCAGACTTC
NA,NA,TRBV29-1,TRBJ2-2,CSVDGYGGRELFF,TGCAGCGTTGATGGGTATGGGGGCCGGGAGCTGTTTTTT
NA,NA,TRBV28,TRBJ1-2,CASSLAQVNYGYTF,TGTGCCAGCAGTTTGGCACAGGTTAACTATGGCTACACCTTC
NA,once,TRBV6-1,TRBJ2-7,CASSELTGGTGEQYF,TGTGCCAGCAGTGAACTGACAGGAGGAACGGGGGAGCAGTACTTC
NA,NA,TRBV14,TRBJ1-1,CASSQDHGREGAFF,TGTGCCAGCAGCCAAGATCATGGGAGGGAAGGAGCTTTCTTT
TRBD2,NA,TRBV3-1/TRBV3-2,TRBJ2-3,CASSRRTSADTQYF,TGTGCCAGCAGCCGACGGACTAGCGCAGATACGCAGTATTTT
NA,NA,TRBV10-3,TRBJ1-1,CAISESSGANTEAFF,TGTGCCATCAGTGAGTCATCGGGAGCGAACACTGAAGCTTTCTTT
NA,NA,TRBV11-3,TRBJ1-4,CASSLTRLEKLFF,TGTGCCAGCAGCTTAACACGTCTTGAAAAACTGTTTTTT
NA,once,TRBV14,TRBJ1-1,CASSQDREAFF,TGTGCCAGCAGCCAAGACAGGGAAGCTTTCTTT
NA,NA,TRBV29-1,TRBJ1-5,CSVAGQDNQPQHF,TGCAGCGTTGCAGGGCAGGACAATCAGCCCCAGCATTTT
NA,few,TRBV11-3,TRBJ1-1,CASSSKALAGEGAFF,TGTGCCAGCAGCTCCAAGGCGTTGGCAGGGGAGGGAGCTTTCTTT
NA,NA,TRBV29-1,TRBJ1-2,CSVEKLDGLYGYTF,TGCAGCGTTGAAAAGCTAGATGGCCTCTATGGCTACACCTTC
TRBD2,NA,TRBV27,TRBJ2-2,CASSLFALAGGPGELFF,TGTGCCAGCAGTTTATTTGCACTAGCGGGAGGGCCCGGGGAGCTGTTTTTT
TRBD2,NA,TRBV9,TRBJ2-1,CASSGRAGYNEQFF,TGTGCCAGCAGCGGCCGAGCGGGATACAATGAGCAGTTCTTC
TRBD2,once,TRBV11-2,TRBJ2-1,CASSFGTSGNLYNEQFF,TGTGCCAGCAGCTTTGGGACTAGCGGGAACCTCTACAATGAGCAGTTCTTC
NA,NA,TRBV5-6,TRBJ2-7,CASRLQGYEQYF,TGTGCCAGCAGGCTACAGGGTTACGAGCAGTACTTC
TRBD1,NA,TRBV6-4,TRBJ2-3,CASSRQGTTDTQYF,TGTGCCAGCAGTAGACAGGGAACCACAGATACGCAGTATTTT
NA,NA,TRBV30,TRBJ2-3,CAWSRGLNTDTQYF,TGTGCCTGGAGTCGGGGACTGAACACAGATACGCAGTATTTT
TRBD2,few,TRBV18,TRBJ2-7,CASSPLAGVYDEQYF,TGTGCCAGCTCACCTTTAGCGGGAGTATACGACGAGCAGTACTTC
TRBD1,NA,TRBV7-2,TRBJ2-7,CASSLRGPTGVEQYF,TGTGCCAGCAGCCTTCGTGGGCCCACAGGGGTAGAGCAGTACTTC
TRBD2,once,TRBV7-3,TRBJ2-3,CASSLMAGVGNTQYF,TGTGCCAGCAGCTTAATGGCGGGAGTAGGAAATACGCAGTATTTT
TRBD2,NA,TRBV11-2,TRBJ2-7,CASSSLREGSYEQYF,TGTGCCAGCAGTTCCCTTCGGGAGGGCTCCTACGAGCAGTACTTC